The clone carrying this TCR beta chain was counted between two and nine times. This entry is derived from a study of T cells in Graves' hyperthyroidism and ophthalmopathy. Study in general: Before any treatment, at initial diagnosis, peripheral blood was collected.

Duration under 3 months, a NOSPECS grade of at least 4, and a Clinical Activity Score of at least 3 characterized the ophthalmopathy patients. Researchers barred patients who had uncontrolled infection, other autoimmune disease, pregnancy or lactation. The authors obtained PBMCs from roughly 10 ml of fresh peripheral blood. Per germline, CDR1 SGDLS and CDR2 YYNGEE. The CDR3 covers 13 residues. The V end lost 2 bases, the J end lost 5 bases, and 10 bases lay between the germline ends. The TCR beta CDR3 regions underwent amplification using RNA transcripts as the source. In the first-round RT-PCR of the TCR CDR3, the HTBI primer set was used. TCRdb fed the multiplex PCR reads into MiXCR, producing one record per CDR3 protein. Seen here are 360,000 or so distinct CDR3 sequences, roughly 15% observed once, and the top ten hold under 25%.

The J gene is TRBJ2-5, the V gene TRBV9; D perhaps matches TRBD2 (5 bases). This TCR derives from a woman in her fifties or sixties with Graves' ophthalmopathy. The sample taken for sequencing was blood. The DNA of the CDR3 is TGTGCCAGCAGCGTCACTAGTGGGGAGACCCAGTACTTC. Translation: CASSVTSGETQYF.